This TCR beta chain originates from a study of OX40 agonist ivuxolimab in advanced cancers. Across the whole study: Patients in the trial were receiving intravenous ivuxolimab every 2 weeks, at doses of 0.01 to 10 mg/kg. Patients enrolled in dose escalation were diagnosed with hepatocellular carcinoma, melanoma, renal cell or head and neck cancer. The eligibility criteria allowed prior anti-PD-1, anti-PD-L1 or anti-CTLA-4 therapy, and 40% had some.

Worth noting for this clone: Its antigen is currently unknown.

The V end lost 0 bases, the J end lost 2 bases, and 14 bases lay between the germline ends. The length of the CDR3 is 16 residues. CDR1 is SGHDT and CDR2 is YYEEEE in the germline V gene. Study results and limitations: The specificity for antigen of the expanded peripheral T cells was not determined.

Repertoires were generated with immunoSEQ multiplex PCR, while TCRdb's copy carries only in-frame clones and drops some. This sample has roughly 100,000 clones, with 90% to 95% found just once. This TCR was recovered from an adult with an advanced solid tumor such as melanoma, head and neck, liver or kidney cancer. The genes are TRBV5-6 and TRBJ2-5; D is possibly TRBD2 (6 bases). The sample here was CD4+ or CD8+ T cells sorted from blood, taken in a trial of the OX40 agonist ivuxolimab. The CDR3 DNA follows: TGTGCCAGCAGCTTGGTGGGCCCCGGGGGTCAAGAGACCCAGTACTTC. Encoded protein: CASSLVGPGGQETQYF. The full variable domain, completed using reference TRBV5-6 and TRBJ2-5, is DAGVTQSPTHLIKTRGQQVTLRCSPKSGHDTVSWYQQALGQGPQFIFQYYEEEERQRGNFPDRFSGHQFPNYSSELNVNALLLGDSALYLCASSLVGPGGQETQYFGPGTRLLVL.